These T cell receptor beta chains were read from a single sample in a study of CD8 T cells in ankylosing spondylitis. TCRdb called the 5' RACE reads again in MiXCR, with one record for every CDR3 protein. Here the sample spans under 200,000 distinct CDR3 sequences, roughly 10% being singletons. Source material: blood, either unsorted or a sorted T cell fraction (not recorded which). These TCRs come from a female donor with ankylosing spondylitis or in good health (not recorded which). Both conserved end residues are part of each CDR3. The order of the fields is clone size, D gene, CDR3 length, J gene, V gene, CDR3 DNA, CDR3 protein. A D gene is named only where the DNA matches it firmly. Size is omitted from some rows. Given values are once, few, many or a class for expanded clones.

few,TRBD1,14,TRBJ2-7,TRBV9,TGTGCCAGCAGCCCCCGGGACAGGGGGGGAGAGCAGTACTTC,CASSPRDRGGEQYF
.,TRBD2,15,TRBJ2-5,TRBV29-1,TGCAGCGTTGGGAGGACTAGCGCCTCAGGGCAGCCCCAGTACTTC,CSVGRTSASGQPQYF
few,.,14,TRBJ2-7,TRBV6-2/TRBV6-3,TGTGCCAGCAGTTACGGGACTGACTCCTACGAGCAGTACTTC,CASSYGTDSYEQYF
few,.,13,TRBJ1-1,TRBV29-1,TGCAGCGTTGAAGATCGGGGGGGGATTGAAGCTTTCTTT,CSVEDRGGIEAFF
.,.,13,TRBJ1-4,TRBV4-1,TGCGCCAGCAGCCTTCCCAGTGGGACTAAACTGTTTTTT,CASSLPSGTKLFF
.,TRBD2,13,TRBJ2-7,TRBV11-2,TGTGCCAGCAGCTGGGGACTAGAAAGCGAGCAGTACTTC,CASSWGLESEQYF
few,TRBD1,16,TRBJ1-1,TRBV5-6,TGTGCCAGCAGCGGGGGGCCAGGGGGCGTTGGCACTGAAGCTTTCTTT,CASSGGPGGVGTEAFF
many,TRBD2,14,TRBJ2-7,TRBV4-3,TGCGCCAGCAGCCAAGAGGCTAGCGGGAGCGAGCAGTACTTC,CASSQEASGSEQYF
.,TRBD1,15,TRBJ1-2,TRBV10-3,TGTGCCATCAGTGCCCTGGACAGGGGGCGAGAAGGCTACACCTTC,CAISALDRGREGYTF
few,.,13,TRBJ2-3,TRBV9,TGTGCCAGCAGCGTAGGAACCCCAGATACGCAGTATTTT,CASSVGTPDTQYF
.,.,17,TRBJ1-2,TRBV7-9,TGTGCCAGCAGCCCGGGGGGAAACTTCCGACTATTATATGGCTACACCTTC,CASSPGGNFRLLYGYTF
.,TRBD1,16,TRBJ2-2,TRBV4-3,TGCGCCAGCAGCCAAGGACACAGGGGGTTGAACGGGGAGCTGTTTTTT,CASSQGHRGLNGELFF
.,TRBD2,15,TRBJ2-7,TRBV12-3/TRBV12-4,TGTGCCAGCAGTTTGTCGGCTAGCGGGTTTTCCGAGCAGTACTTC,CASSLSASGFSEQYF
many,.,15,TRBJ1-5,TRBV25-1,TGTGCCAGCAGTGAATATGACGGACCCAATCAGCCCCAGCATTTT,CASSEYDGPNQPQHF
few,TRBD2,11,TRBJ2-7,TRBV6-2/TRBV6-3,TGTGCCACCGGAGCGGGAGGCGAGCAGTACTTC,CATGAGGEQYF
many,TRBD1,17,TRBJ1-5,TRBV7-9,TGTGCCAGCAGCTTAGAGGGCACAGGGGGCAAGGATCAGCCCCAGCATTTT,CASSLEGTGGKDQPQHF
few,.,14,TRBJ2-1,TRBV9,TGTGCCAGCAGCGGCTTTAGCTCCTACAATGAGCAGTTCTTC,CASSGFSSYNEQFF
few,TRBD1,15,TRBJ1-2,TRBV27,TGTGCCAGCAGTTTCCTACAGGGGGGGCCGAATGGCTACACCTTC,CASSFLQGGPNGYTF
few,TRBD1,16,TRBJ2-1,TRBV20-1,TGCAGTGCTAACCGGGACAGGGGGCGCGTTTACAATGAGCAGTTCTTC,CSANRDRGRVYNEQFF
many,TRBD1,13,TRBJ2-7,TRBV24-1,TGTGCCACCAGGGACAGGGGATCCTACGAGCAGTACTTC,CATRDRGSYEQYF
.,.,14,TRBJ1-2,TRBV24-1,TGTGCCACCAGTCCAGGGATAGGTCGCTATGGCTACACCTTC,CATSPGIGRYGYTF
few,.,13,TRBJ1-3,TRBV3-1,TGTGCCAGCAGCCCGGACTCTGGAAACACCATATATTTT,CASSPDSGNTIYF
many,.,15,TRBJ1-4,TRBV5-6,TGTGCCAGCGGATCCCAGGAAGGGGTTTACGAGAAACTGTTTTTT,CASGSQEGVYEKLFF
.,TRBD2,13,TRBJ2-1,TRBV9,TGTGCCAGCCAGGGACTAGCTACCAATGAGCAGTTCTTC,CASQGLATNEQFF
many,.,15,TRBJ2-1,TRBV11-2,TGTGCCAGCAGCCCCGACGGACTGGACTACAATGAGCAGTTCTTC,CASSPDGLDYNEQFF
many,TRBD2,14,TRBJ2-1,TRBV12-3/TRBV12-4,TGTGCCAGCAGATTAGCGGGAGGGCCAAATGAGCAGTTCTTC,CASRLAGGPNEQFF
.,.,13,TRBJ2-7,TRBV6-6,TGTGCCAGCAGTTTCACTAACAGGGACGAGCAGTACTTC,CASSFTNRDEQYF
.,.,14,TRBJ2-2,TRBV6-5,TGTGCCAGCAGTTACTCGTCGGGGCCGGGGGAGCTGTTTTTT,CASSYSSGPGELFF
.,.,14,TRBJ2-5,TRBV28,TGTGCCAGCAGTGCCGCTGGCGAAGAGGAGACCCAGTACTTC,CASSAAGEEETQYF
few,.,15,TRBJ1-1,TRBV20-1,TGCAGTGCTAGAGACCGCGAGACAGTGAACACTGAAGCTTTCTTT,CSARDRETVNTEAFF